The present T cell receptor (beta chain) was sequenced within a study of beta chain features in type 1 diabetes (dated 2018 in TCRdb). General notes on the study: Mean age, gender distribution, total cell number and subset yield were not different between patients and healthy donors. Across all samples, fewer than 130 million sorted cells were examined, and cell number per subset correlated strongly with RNA yield. In the study, TCRB repertoires of sorted circulating CD4+ T cell subsets from recently diagnosed type 1 diabetes patients were compared with those of matched healthy donors. Regulatory and stem cell-like memory subsets were obtained from only 8 patients and about eight healthy donors, while naive and central memory subsets were obtained from all 30 or so donors. Overall study outcomes, separate from this receptor: Sequencing cDNA rather than genomic DNA could over-represent highly expressing activated cells, although activation and CD3 levels did not differ between groups. PCR might favor shorter templates, but patient and control samples were amplified and corrected together, so any skew would affect both groups equally. At VDJ recombination sites, patients with type 1 diabetes made fewer insertions and deleted more nucleotides, a pattern implying thymic rearrangement abnormalities. In all four CD4+ subsets, TCRB CDR3 length was moderately but significantly shorter in type 1 diabetes patients. Naive, central memory and regulatory TCRB repertoires appeared to be more similar among patients than among healthy donors. Only small numbers of individuals were included in the HLA sub-analyses, which left unresolved whether HLA type had any influence on TCRB rearrangement.

The germline V gene provides CDR1 MDHEN and CDR2 SYDVKM. V ends up 10 bases short and J 5 bases short, with an unmatched junction base count of 4. Including the terminal cysteine and phenylalanine, the CDR3 comprises 12 residues. The DNA shown is the 36-base CDR3, in frame from base 1. Only a few counts were recorded for this clone. Its cognate antigen has yet to be identified. Nothing much larger sits one base from this clone, and base qualities are not available. The entire amount of isolated RNA was reverse transcribed using the High Capacity cDNA Reverse Transcription Kit, so the sequenced TCRB transcripts were expressed ones. Deep immunoSEQ sequencing was performed on naive, central memory and regulatory T cell samples, with an average of around 3.4 million total reads per sample. After sorted cells were lysed in RLT buffer, RNA was extracted with DNase-treated RNeasy Micro or Mini kits, with the choice depending on cell number. To prevent cross-contamination, each cell subset was processed individually, whereas patient and healthy donor samples were processed jointly. TCRB sequences were amplified from cDNA with the immunoSEQ multiplex PCR, producing 87-bp fragments spanning the CDR3 region. The amplicons were sequenced using the Illumina HiSeq platform. The study's processing was this. PCR bias was computationally corrected using synthetic template baselines, reads within Hamming distance 2 were collapsed, and singletons that could not be merged were discarded. Reads were aligned against IMGT to assign V, D and J genes, CDR3 length and insertions or deletions at six rearrangement sites. Within each subset, clonotype counts were normalized to sorted cell number, and only after that were true diversity and Gini coefficients computed with the tcR R package. The overlap coefficient, calculated on TCRB nucleotide sequences, was used to measure repertoire sharing. Out-of-frame TCRB sequences from naive cells were analyzed to stand in for the pre-selection repertoire. The source is immuneACCESS, and TCRdb retained only in-frame sequences with V and J called. Part of the clones is not carried over; for the studies checked, unresolved V genes explain less than half of this, and the remainder is unexplained. Clone size and V and J calls were adopted from that table, with D and trimming inferred from the DNA. This sample has approximately 730,000 clones in its table, and around an eighth of those were observed once. Approximately 0.022% of the sample goes to the ten largest clones.

Each donor gave one peripheral blood draw, averaging approximately 120 mL, which was collected into heparinised tubes. Naive, central memory, regulatory and stem cell-like memory CD4+ T cells were sorted on a BD FACSAria II using a panel including CD45RO, CCR7, CD25, CD127, CD95 and CD27. Every sorted population had a purity above 98%. PBMCs were separated immediately by Lymphoprep density gradient centrifugation and were stained directly, without being cultured. So that batch effects would be minimized, each experiment stained and sorted samples in pairs, pairing one healthy donor with one patient.

This receptor was taken from a young man with type 1 diabetes. The sample was naive CD4+ T cells from blood. The sample's cell subset or site label, decoded: true naive CD4+ T cells. The chain is assembled from TRBV28 and TRBJ1-4; 7 of the junction bases match TRBD1. CDR3 region: CATAGQNEKLFF. The DNA sequence follows: TGTGCCACCGCGGGACAGAATGAAAAACTGTTTTTT.